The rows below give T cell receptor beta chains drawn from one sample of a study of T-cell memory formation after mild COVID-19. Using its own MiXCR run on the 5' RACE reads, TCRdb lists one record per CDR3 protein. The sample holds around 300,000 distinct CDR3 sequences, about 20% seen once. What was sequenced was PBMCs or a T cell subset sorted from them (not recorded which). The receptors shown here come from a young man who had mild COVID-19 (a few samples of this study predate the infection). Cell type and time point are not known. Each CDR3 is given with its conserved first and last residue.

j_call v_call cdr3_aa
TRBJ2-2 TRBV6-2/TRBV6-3 CASSYRLPGELFF
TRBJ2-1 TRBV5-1 CASSLGLAFPYNEQFF
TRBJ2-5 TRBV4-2 CASSAGSGGAETQYF
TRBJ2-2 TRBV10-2 CASSQGASGELFF
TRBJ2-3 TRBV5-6 CASSFTGILTDTQYF
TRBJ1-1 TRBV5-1 CASSLRAMNTEAFF
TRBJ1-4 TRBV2 CASSSSSEKLFF
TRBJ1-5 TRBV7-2 CASSLGQWGQPQHF
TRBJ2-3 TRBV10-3 CAISPVMGFDTQYF
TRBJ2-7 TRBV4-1 CASSQGGGPSLYEQYF
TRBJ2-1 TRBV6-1 CASRGLAGGSSYNEQFF
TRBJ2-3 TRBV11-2 CASSSRLNRDRVEDTQYF
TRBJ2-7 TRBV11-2 CASSLVVGYEQYF
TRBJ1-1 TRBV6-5 CASRTGGISTEAFF
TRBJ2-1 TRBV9 CASSVDQVSYNEQFF
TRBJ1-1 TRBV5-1 CASAGGSSTEAFF
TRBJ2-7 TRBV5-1 CASSLAGEHEQYF
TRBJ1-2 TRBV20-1 CSARAGQGRDGYTF
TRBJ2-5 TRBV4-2 CASSRLGAQETQYF
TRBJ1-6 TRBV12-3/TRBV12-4 CASSWGTNNSPLHF
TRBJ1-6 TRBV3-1 CASSQAPGGETPLHF
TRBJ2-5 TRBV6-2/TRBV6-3 CASTSRRGAVETQYF